This TCR beta chain is from a study of blood T cells in healthy people across ages. About this clonotype itself: At one of its ends the junction is not consistent with the germline gene, which may arise from a read error.

Per-sample PBMC isolation yielded at least 6.5 million cells. CDR1 is SGDLS and CDR2 is YYNGEE in the germline V gene. The CDR3 extends over 14 amino acids. For the second PCR, which ran for roughly 7 to 11 cycles, a sample-barcoded 5' primer and a J-beta primer mix were used. TCRdb reprocessed the 5' RACE reads with MiXCR, giving one entry per CDR3 protein. The table has about 730,000 distinct CDR3 sequences, 35% to 45% seen once. The chain uses TRBV9 and TRBJ1-1; D is possibly TRBD1 (5 bases). This TCR was recovered from a woman aged 55 to 70 in good health. What was sequenced was blood. CDR3 sequence (DNA): TGTGCCAGCAGCCCCCAGGGTGGGAACGCTGAAGCTTTCTTT. Protein: CASSPQGGNAEAFF.